What follows is one T cell receptor (beta chain) and its context. Antigen unknown. Though nominally healthy at sampling, donors likely had unrecorded immune exposures. 60 Vbeta and 13 Jbeta primers were used in PCR. Profiling relied on immunoSEQ multiplex PCR, and the TCRdb table lists in-frame clones only, not all of them. The sample gives about 160,000 clones, around 79% of which show up once; approximately 3.1% is in the top ten. This specimen belongs to a study of cytomegalovirus exposure and HLA in healthy donors. Whole-study results and caveats: An assumption of roughly uniform sequencing depth across donors underlay the presence/absence analyses. Later analysis reportedly placed an Asian-associated ancestry cluster below the roughly 680-donor mean in N-insertions. Indistinguishability led to the exclusion of some V segments, TRBV6-2 and TRBV6-3 included.

This CDR3 comprises 14 residues. The V and J ends lost 1 base and 3 bases respectively, with 9 bases between them. Germline CDR1 is LNHNV and CDR2 is YYDKDF (reference sequence). The sequencing sample was made of PBMCs. This clonotype was sampled from a woman between 35 and 50 years old in good health and CMV-seronegative. The chain is built from TRBV15 and TRBJ2-5; D is undetermined. The DNA for the CDR3 is TGTGCCACCAGCAGAGTTGCGGTGGAAGAGACCCAGTACTTC. It encodes CATSRVAVEETQYF.